This TCR beta chain was captured by sequencing in a study of blood T cell repertoires in COVID-19. Background on the study: Specimens from acute and convalescent COVID-19 originated in the United States, Italy and Spain. PBMCs, B-cell-depleted T cells, or T cells were the source of the cDNA or gDNA that made up the material.

Seattle patients were enrolled while actively infected and followed longitudinally. The CDR3 spans 11 residues. Trimming pared 7 bases from V and 3 bases from J, leaving 7 bases between. The V gene's germline CDR1 is MDHEN and CDR2 SYDVKM. Per the original data handling: Reference gene primer amplification gave estimated nucleated cell counts. Clones were sequenced by immunoSEQ multiplex PCR, and TCRdb holds only the in-frame ones, with some missing. V and J calls and clone size are given by that table; D and trimming were obtained from the DNA. The sample lists fewer than 400,000 clones; 85% to 90% were seen once.

The specimen was peripheral blood. The clonotype originates from a woman in her 30s with COVID-19, enrolled during active disease. The rearrangement joins TRBV28 to TRBJ2-7; D not resolved. DNA for the CDR3: TGTGCCAGCATGAGCGTCTACGAGCAGTACTTC. Protein sequence: CASMSVYEQYF.